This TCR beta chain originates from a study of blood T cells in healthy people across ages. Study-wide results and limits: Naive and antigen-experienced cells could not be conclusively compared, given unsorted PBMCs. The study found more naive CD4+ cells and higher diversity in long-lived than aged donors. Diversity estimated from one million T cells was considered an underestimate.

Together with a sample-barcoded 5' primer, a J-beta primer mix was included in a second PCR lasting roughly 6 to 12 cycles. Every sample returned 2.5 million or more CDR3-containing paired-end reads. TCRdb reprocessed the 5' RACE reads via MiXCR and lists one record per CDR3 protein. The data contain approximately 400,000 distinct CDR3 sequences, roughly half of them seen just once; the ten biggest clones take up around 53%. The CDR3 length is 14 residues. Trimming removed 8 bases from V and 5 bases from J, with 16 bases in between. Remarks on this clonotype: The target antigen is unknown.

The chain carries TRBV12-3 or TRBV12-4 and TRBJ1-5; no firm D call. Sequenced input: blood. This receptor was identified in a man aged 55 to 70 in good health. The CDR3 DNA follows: TGTGCCAGCTCTGGGTGGGGTCGGGATCAGCCCCAGCATTTT. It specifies CASSGWGRDQPQHF.